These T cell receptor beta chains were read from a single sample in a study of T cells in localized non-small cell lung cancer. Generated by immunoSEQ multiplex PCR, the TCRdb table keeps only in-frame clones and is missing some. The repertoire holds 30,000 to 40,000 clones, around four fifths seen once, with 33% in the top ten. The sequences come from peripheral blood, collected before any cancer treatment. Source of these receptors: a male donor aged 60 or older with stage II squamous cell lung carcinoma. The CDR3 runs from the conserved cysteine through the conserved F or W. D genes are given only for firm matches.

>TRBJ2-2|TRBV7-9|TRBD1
CASSPRDREDTGELFF
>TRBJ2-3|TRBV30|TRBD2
CAWSLGAGGTDTQYF
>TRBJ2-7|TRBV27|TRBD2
CATRLAGTYEQYF
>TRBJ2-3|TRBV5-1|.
CASSLGSTAIADTQYF
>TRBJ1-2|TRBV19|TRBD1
CASSRTGGADYTF
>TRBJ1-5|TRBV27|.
CASSFRVGSNQPQHF
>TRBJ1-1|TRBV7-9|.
CASTLEGGNTEAFF
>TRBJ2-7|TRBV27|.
CASSFGQTYEQYF
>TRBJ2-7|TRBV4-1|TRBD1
CASSRDRVGEQYF
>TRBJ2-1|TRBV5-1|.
CASSLAGRNNEQFF
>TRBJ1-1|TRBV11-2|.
CASSSEGGLRGFF
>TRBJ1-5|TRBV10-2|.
CASRLGGVSNQPQHF
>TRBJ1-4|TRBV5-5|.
CASSLPPASGDEKLFF
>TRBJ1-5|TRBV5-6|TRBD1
CASSSTGTGINQPQHF
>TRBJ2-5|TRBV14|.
CASSTWDDPQETQYF
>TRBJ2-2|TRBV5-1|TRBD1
CASSQEAGTVNTGELFF
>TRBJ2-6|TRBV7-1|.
CASSRTKRGQSRANVLTF
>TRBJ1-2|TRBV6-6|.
CASRGGGQAGYTF
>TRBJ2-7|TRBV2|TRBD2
CASIEGVAGVSYEQYF
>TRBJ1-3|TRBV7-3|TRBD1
CASSLTGGSGNTIYF
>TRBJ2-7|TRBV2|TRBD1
CARGTGTAEQYF
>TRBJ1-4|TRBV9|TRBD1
CASSALTGVHEKLFF